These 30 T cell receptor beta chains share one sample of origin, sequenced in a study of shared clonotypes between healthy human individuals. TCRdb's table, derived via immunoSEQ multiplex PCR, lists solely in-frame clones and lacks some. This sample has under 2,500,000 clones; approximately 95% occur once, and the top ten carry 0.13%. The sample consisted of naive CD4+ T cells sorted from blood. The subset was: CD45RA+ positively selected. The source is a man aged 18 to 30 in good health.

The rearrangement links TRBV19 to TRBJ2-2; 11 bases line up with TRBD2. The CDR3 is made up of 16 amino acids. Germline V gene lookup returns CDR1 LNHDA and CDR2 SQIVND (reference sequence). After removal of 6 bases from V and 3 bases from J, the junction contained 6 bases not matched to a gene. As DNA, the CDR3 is TGTGCCAGTAGAGAAATAGCGGGAGGGTACACCGGGGAGCTGTTTTTT. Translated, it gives CASREIAGGYTGELFF.

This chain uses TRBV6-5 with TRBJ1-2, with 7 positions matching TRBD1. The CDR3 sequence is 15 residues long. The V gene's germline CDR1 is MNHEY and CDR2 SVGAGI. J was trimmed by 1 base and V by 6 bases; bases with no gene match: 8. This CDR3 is CASSQVRDSNYGYTF. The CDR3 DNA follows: TGTGCCAGCAGCCAAGTCCGGGACAGTAACTATGGCTACACCTTC.

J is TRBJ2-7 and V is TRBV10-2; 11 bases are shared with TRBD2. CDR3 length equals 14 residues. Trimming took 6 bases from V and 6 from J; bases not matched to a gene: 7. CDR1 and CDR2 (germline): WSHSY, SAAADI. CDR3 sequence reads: CASRIAGGPGEQYF. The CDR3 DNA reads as TGCGCCAGCAGGATAGCGGGAGGGCCCGGCGAGCAGTACTTC.

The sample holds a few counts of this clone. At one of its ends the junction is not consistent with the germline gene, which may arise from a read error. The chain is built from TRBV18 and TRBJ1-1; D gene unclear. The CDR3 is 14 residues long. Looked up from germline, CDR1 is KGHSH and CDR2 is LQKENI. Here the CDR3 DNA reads TGTGCCGGCTCACCCCTAAGTTTGAACACTGAAGCTTTCTTT. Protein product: CAGSPLSLNTEAFF. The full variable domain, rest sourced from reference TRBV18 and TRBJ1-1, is NAGVMQNPRHLVRRRGQEARLRCSPMKGHSHVYWYRQLPEEGLKFMVYLQKENIIDESGMPKERFSAEFPKEGPSILRIQQVVRGDSAAYFCAGSPLSLNTEAFFGQGTRLTVV.

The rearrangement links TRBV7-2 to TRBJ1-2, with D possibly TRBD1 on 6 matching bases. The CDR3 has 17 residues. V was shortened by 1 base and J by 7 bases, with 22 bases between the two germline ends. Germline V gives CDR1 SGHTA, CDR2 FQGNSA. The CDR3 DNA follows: TGTGCCAGCAGCTTAGTCGTGGGGGCATTATCTTTCTCTGGCTACACCTTC. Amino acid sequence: CASSLVVGALSFSGYTF.

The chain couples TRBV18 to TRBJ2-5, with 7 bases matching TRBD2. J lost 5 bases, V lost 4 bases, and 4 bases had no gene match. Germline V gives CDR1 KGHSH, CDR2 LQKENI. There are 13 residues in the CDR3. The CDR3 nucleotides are TGTGCCAGCTCACAGGTCGGGGGGGAGACCCAGTACTTC. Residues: CASSQVGGETQYF.

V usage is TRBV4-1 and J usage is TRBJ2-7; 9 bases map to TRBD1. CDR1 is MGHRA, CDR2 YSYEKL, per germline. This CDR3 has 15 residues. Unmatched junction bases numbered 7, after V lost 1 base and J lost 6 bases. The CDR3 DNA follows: TGCGCCAGCAGCCAAGTAGGGGACAGGGAAACCGAGCAGTACTTC. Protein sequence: CASSQVGDRETEQYF.

This chain's CDR3 is CATSRVGDSYGYTF. Written as DNA, the CDR3 is TGTGCCACCAGCAGAGTGGGGGACTCCTATGGCTACACCTTC. The chain uses TRBV15 and TRBJ1-2; possible D gene TRBD1, 5 bases. The germline CDR1 and CDR2 sequences are LNHNV and YYDKDF (reference sequence). The germline V and J ends were trimmed by 1 base and 4 bases, with 10 bases remaining between them. The CDR3 loop spans 14 amino acids.

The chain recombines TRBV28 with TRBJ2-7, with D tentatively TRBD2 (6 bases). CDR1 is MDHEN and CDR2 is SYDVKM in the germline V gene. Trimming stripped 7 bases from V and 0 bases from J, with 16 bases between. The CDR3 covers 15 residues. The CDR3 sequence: CASTRGGASSYEQYF. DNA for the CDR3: TGTGCCAGCACCCGGGGCGGGGCCAGCTCCTACGAGCAGTACTTC. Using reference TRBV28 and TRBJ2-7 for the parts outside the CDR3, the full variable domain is DVKVTQSSRYLVKRTGEKVFLECVQDMDHENMFWYRQDPGLGLRLIYFSYDVKMKEKGDIPEGYSVSREKKERFSLILESASTNQTSMYLCASTRGGASSYEQYFGPGTRLTVT.

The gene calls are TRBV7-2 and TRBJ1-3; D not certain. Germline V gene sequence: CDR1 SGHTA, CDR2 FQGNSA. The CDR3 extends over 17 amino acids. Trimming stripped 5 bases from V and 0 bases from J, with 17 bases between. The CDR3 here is CASSQRVGFDSGNTIYF. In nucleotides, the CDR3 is TGTGCCAGCAGCCAGAGGGTAGGATTCGACTCTGGAAACACCATATATTTT.

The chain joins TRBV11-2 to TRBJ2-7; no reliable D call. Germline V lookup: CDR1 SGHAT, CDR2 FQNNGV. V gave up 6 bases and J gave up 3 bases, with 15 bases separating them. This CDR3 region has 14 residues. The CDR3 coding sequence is TGTGCCAGCAGAACCCCTGCAGGAAACTACGAGCAGTACTTC. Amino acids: CASRTPAGNYEQYF.

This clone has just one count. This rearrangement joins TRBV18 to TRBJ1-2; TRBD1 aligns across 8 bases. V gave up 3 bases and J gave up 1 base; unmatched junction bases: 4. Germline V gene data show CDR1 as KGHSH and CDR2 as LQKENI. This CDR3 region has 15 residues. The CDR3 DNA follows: TGTGCCAGCTCACCCCTGACAGGGGATAACTATGGCTACACCTTC. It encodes CASSPLTGDNYGYTF.

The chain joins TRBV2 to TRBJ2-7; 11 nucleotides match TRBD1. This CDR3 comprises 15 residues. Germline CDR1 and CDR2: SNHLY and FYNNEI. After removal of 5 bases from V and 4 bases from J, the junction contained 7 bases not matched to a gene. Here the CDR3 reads CASSPRGTGGYEQYF. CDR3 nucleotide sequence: TGTGCCAGCAGTCCTAGGGGGACAGGGGGTTACGAGCAGTACTTC.

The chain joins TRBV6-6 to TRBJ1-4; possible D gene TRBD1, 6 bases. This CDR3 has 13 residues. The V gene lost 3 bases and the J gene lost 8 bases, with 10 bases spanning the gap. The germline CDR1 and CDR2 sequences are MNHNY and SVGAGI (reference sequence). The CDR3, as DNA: TGTGCCAGCAGTTATACAGGGAACGAAAAACTGTTTTTT. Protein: CASSYTGNEKLFF.

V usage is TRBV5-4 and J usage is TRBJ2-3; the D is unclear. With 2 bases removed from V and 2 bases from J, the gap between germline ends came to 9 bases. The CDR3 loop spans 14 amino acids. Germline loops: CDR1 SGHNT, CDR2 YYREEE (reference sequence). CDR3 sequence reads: CASSFSLVTDTQYF. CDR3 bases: TGTGCCAGCAGCTTCAGTCTGGTCACAGATACGCAGTATTTT.

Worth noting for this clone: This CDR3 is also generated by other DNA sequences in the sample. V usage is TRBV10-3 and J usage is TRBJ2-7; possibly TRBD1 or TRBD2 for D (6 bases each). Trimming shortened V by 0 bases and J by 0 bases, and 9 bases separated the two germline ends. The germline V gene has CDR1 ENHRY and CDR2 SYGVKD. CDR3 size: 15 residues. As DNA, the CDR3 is TGTGCCATCAGTGAGTCCGGGGGCGCCTCCTACGAGCAGTACTTC. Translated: CAISESGGASYEQYF.

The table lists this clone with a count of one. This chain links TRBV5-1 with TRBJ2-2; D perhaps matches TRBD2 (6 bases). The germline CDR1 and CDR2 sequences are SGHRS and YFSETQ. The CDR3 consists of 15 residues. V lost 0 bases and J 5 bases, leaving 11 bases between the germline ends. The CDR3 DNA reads TGCGCCAGCAGCTTGGCCGGGACTGTGACCGGGGAGCTGTTTTTT. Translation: CASSLAGTVTGELFF.

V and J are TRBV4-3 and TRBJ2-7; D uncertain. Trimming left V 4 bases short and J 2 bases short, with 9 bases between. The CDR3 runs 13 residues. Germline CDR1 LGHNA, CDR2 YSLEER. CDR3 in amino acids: CASSPHKTYEQYF. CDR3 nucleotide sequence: TGCGCCAGCAGCCCTCATAAGACCTACGAGCAGTACTTC.

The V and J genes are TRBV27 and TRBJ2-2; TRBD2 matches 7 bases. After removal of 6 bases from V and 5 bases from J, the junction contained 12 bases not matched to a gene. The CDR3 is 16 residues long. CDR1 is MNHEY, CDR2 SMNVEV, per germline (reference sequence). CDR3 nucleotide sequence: TGTGCCAGCAGACCCTTTGGACTAGACTTGACCGGGGAGCTGTTTTTT. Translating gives CASRPFGLDLTGELFF.

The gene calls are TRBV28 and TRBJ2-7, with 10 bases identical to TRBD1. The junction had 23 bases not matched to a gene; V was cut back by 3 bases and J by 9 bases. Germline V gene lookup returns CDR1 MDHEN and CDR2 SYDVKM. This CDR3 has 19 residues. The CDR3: CASSFVPGQGLAAGFVQYF. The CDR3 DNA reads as TGTGCCAGCAGTTTCGTCCCGGGACAGGGGCTCGCAGCGGGGTTTGTGCAGTACTTC.

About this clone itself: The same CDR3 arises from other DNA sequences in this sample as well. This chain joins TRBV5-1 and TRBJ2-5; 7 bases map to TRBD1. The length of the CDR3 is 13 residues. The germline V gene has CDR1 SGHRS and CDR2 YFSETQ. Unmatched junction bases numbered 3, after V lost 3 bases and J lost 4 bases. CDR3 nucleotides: TGCGCCAGCAGCTCGGGACAGCCAGAGACCCAGTACTTC. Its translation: CASSSGQPETQYF.

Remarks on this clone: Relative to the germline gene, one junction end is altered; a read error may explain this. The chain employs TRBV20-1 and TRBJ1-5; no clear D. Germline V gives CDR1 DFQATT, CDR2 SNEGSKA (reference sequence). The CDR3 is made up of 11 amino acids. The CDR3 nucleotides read TGCAGTGCTAGAAGAGATCAGGCCCAGCATTTT. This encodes CSARRDQAQHF.

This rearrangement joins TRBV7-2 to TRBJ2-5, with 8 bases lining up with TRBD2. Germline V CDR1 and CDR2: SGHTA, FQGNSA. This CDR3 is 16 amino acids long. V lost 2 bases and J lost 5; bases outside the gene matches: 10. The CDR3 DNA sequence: TGTGCCAGCAGCTTACCGACAGCGGGGGTGTGGGAGACCCAGTACTTC. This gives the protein CASSLPTAGVWETQYF.

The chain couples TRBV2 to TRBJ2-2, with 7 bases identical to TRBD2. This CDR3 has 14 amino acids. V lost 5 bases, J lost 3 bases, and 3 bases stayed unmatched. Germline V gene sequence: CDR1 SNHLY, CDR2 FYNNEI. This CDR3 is CASSFSGYTGELFF. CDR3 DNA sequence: TGTGCCAGCAGTTTTAGCGGGTACACCGGGGAGCTGTTTTTT.

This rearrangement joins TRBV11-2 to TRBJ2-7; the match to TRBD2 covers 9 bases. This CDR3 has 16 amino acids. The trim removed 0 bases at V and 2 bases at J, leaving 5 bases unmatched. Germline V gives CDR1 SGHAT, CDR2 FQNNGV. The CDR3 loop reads CASSLENSGGTYEQYF. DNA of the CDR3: TGTGCCAGCAGCTTAGAAAATAGCGGGGGAACCTACGAGCAGTACTTC. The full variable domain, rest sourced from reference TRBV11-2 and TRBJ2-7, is EAGVAQSPRYKIIEKRQSVAFWCNPISGHATLYWYQQILGQGPKLLIQFQNNGVVDDSQLPKDRFSAERLKGVDSTLKIQPAKLEDSAVYLCASSLENSGGTYEQYFGPGTRLTVT.

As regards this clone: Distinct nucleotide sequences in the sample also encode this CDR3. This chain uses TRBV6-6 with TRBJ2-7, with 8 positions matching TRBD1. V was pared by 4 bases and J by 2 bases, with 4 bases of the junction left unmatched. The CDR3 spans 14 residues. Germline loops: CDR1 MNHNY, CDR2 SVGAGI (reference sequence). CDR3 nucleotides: TGTGCCAGCAGTTTGGGACAGGTCACCTACGAGCAGTACTTC. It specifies CASSLGQVTYEQYF.

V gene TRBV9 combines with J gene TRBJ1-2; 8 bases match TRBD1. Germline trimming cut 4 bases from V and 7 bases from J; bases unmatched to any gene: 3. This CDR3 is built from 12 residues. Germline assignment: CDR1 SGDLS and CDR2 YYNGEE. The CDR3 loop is CASSPGQGGYTF. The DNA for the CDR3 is TGTGCCAGCAGCCCTGGACAGGGTGGCTACACCTTC.

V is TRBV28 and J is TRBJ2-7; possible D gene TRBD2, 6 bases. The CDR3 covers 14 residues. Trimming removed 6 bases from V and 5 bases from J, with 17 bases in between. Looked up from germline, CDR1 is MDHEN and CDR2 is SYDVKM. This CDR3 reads CASSTAGRYNEQYF. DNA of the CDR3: TGTGCCAGCAGCACCGCGGGGAGGTACAACGAGCAGTACTTC.

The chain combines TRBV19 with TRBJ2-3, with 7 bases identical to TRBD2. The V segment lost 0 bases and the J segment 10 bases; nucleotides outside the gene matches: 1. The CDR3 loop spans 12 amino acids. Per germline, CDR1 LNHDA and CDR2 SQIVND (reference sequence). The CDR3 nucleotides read TGTGCCAGTAGTATAGAGGGGGGGTCGCAGTATTTT. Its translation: CASSIEGGSQYF.

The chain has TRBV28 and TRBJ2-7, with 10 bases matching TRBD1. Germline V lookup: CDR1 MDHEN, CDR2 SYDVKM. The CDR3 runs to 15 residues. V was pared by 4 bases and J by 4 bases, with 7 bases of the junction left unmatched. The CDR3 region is CASSSRDRGGYEQYF. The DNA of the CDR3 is TGTGCCAGCAGTTCCCGGGACAGGGGAGGATACGAGCAGTACTTC.